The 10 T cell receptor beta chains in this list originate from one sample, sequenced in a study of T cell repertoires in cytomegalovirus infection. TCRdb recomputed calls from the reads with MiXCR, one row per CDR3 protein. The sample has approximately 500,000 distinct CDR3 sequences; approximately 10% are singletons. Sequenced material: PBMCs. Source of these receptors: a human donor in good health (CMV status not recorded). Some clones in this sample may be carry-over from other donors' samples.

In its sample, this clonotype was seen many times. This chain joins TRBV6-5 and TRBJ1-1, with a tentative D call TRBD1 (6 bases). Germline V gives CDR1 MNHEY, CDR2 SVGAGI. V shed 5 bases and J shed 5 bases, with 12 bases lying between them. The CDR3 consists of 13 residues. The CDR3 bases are TGTGCCAGCAGTCACAGGGAGGGAACTGAAGCTTTCTTT. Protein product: CASSHREGTEAFF.

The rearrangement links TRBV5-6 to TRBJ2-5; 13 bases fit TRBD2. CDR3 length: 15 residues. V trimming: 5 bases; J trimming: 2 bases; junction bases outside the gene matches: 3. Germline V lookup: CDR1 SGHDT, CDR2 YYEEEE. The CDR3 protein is CASSRLAGGQETQYF. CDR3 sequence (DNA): TGTGCCAGCAGTCGACTAGCGGGGGGACAAGAGACCCAGTACTTC.

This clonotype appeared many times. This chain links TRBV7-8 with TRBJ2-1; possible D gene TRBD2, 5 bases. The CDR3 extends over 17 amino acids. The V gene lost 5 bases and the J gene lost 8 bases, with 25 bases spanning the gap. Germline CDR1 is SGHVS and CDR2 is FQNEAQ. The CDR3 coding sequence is TGTGCCAGCAGCCCTAGCCGTCAGGCAGGCCACGGGCATGAGCAGTTCTTC. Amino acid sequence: CASSPSRQAGHGHEQFF.

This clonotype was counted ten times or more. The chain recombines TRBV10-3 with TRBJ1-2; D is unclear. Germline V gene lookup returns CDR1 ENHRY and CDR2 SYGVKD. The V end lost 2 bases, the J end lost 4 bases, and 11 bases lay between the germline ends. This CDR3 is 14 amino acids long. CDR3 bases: TGTGCCATCAGTGAGGGAGGGATAAGCTATGGCTACACCTTC. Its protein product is CAISEGGISYGYTF.

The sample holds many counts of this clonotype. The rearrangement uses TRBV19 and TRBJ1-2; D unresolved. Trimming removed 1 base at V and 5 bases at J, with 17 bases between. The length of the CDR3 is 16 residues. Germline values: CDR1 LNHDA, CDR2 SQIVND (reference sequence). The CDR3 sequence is CASSIVIDRPSYGYTF. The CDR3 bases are TGTGCCAGTAGTATAGTTATAGACCGCCCGTCGTATGGCTACACCTTC.

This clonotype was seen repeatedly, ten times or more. DNA for the CDR3: TGTGCCATCAGAACTTCCGATACCGTCGGGGAACTGTTTTTT. As protein: CAIRTSDTVGELFF. The chain couples TRBV10-3 to TRBJ1-4, with D hard to call. This CDR3 region has 14 residues. Germline V gives CDR1 ENHRY, CDR2 SYGVKD. Trimming removed 6 bases from V and 12 bases from J, with 20 bases in between.

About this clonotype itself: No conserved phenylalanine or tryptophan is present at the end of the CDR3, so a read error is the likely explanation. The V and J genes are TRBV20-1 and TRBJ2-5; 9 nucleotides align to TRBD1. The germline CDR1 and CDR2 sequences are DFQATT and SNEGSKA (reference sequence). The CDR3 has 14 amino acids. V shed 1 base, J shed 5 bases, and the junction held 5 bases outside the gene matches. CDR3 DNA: TGCAGTGCTAGAGGGACAGGGGAGGGGGAGACCCAGTACCTC. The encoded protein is CSARGTGEGETQYL.

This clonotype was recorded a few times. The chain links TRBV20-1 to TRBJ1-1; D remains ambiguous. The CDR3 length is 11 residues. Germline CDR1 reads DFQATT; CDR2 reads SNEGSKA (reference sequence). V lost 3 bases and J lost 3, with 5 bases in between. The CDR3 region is CSASEYTEAFF. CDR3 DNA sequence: TGCAGTGCTAGCGAATACACTGAAGCTTTCTTT.

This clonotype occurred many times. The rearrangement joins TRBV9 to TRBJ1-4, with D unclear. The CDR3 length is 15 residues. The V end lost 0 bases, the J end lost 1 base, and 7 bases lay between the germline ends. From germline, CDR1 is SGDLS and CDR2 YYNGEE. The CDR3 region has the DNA TGTGCCAGCAGCGTAGAACCAGTAACTAATGAAAAACTGTTTTTT. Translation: CASSVEPVTNEKLFF.

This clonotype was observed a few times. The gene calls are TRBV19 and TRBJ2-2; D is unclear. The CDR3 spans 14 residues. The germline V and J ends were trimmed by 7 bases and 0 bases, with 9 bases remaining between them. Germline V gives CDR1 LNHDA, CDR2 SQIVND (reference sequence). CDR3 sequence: CASTIYANTGELFF. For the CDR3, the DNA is TGTGCCAGTACTATTTACGCGAACACCGGGGAGCTGTTTTTT.